One and the same sample provided the 26 T cell receptor beta chains below, sequenced in a study of shared clonotypes between healthy human individuals. Sequenced by immunoSEQ multiplex PCR; TCRdb stores in-frame clones only, minus some. The sample yields 600,000 to 800,000 clones, 72% seen once. Source material: memory CD4+ T cells sorted from blood. Subset described: CD45RA-negative fraction. Receptors originate from a woman under 40 in good health.

The chain has TRBV11-1 and TRBJ2-7, with TRBD2 matching 8 bases. V lost 2 bases, J lost 0 bases, and 3 bases stayed unmatched. CDR1 and CDR2 from the germline V gene are SGHAT and FQDESV (reference sequence). CDR3 size: 15 residues. The CDR3: CASSLTSGNSYEQYF. The CDR3 DNA reads TGTGCCAGCAGCTTAACTAGCGGAAACTCCTACGAGCAGTACTTC.

This clone was observed a few times. The germline gene is not matched at one end of the junction; a read error may be the cause. This chain links TRBV18 with TRBJ1-4; D call uncertain. The CDR3 covers 15 residues. Per germline, CDR1 KGHSH and CDR2 LQKENI. This chain's CDR3 is CASSPTGPTSEKLFF. The CDR3 DNA reads TGTGCCAGCTCACCAACCGGGCCCACTAGTGAAAAACTGTTTTTT.

The gene calls are TRBV6-6 and TRBJ2-3; D perhaps matches TRBD1 (6 bases). V was clipped by 8 bases and J by 8 bases, with 23 bases between them. This CDR3 is 15 amino acids long. Germline values: CDR1 MNHNY, CDR2 SVGAGI (reference sequence). In DNA, the CDR3 is TGTGCCAGCCGCGATGTCCAGGGGAGTCGGGCTACGCAGTATTTT. Translation gives CASRDVQGSRATQYF.

This clone was detected ten times or more. The sample carries other DNA sequences with the same CDR3. CDR3 sequence (DNA): TGCAGTGTTCGGCGTGAAAAACTGTTTTTT. This translates into CSVRREKLFF. J is TRBJ1-4 and V is TRBV20-1; D ambiguous. CDR3 length: 10 amino acids. CDR1 and CDR2 (germline): DFQATT, SNEGSKA (reference sequence). V lost 7 bases and J lost 7, with 7 bases in between.

The chain has TRBV11-3 and TRBJ2-7; 10 nucleotides align to TRBD1. Germline loops: CDR1 SGHNT, CDR2 YENEEA. Germline trimming cut 5 bases from V and 5 bases from J; bases unmatched to any gene: 6. The CDR3 totals 14 residues. The CDR3 nucleotides are TGTGCCAGCAGCCCCAGGGACAGGGGTCACGAGCAGTACTTC. Protein sequence: CASSPRDRGHEQYF.

The chain couples TRBV29-1 to TRBJ1-1, with 8 nucleotides matching TRBD1. Trimming at V came to 7 bases and at J to 4 bases, leaving 2 bases not matched to a gene. CDR1 and CDR2 (germline): SQVTM, ANQGSEA. There are 11 residues in the CDR3. This chain's CDR3 is CSGQGITEAFF. Written as DNA, the CDR3 is TGCAGCGGACAGGGGATCACTGAAGCTTTCTTT.

The V gene is TRBV18, the J gene TRBJ1-4; D perhaps matches TRBD1 (5 bases). Trimming stripped 3 bases from V and 8 bases from J, with 13 bases between. There are 14 residues in the CDR3. Germline V gene data show CDR1 as KGHSH and CDR2 as LQKENI. As DNA, the CDR3 is TGTGCCAGCTCACCCGGAAACAGGAACGAAAAACTGTTTTTT. It yields the protein CASSPGNRNEKLFF.

The rearrangement joins TRBV7-3 to TRBJ2-3, with 7 bases aligning to TRBD2. V trimming: 5 bases; J trimming: 0 bases; junction bases outside the gene matches: 5. Per the germline V gene, CDR1 is SGHTA and CDR2 is FQGTGA. CDR3 length: 15 amino acids. In DNA form, the CDR3 reads TGTGCCAGCAGCGCCAAGACTAGCAGCACAGATACGCAGTATTTT. Protein: CASSAKTSSTDTQYF.

The chain has TRBV27 and TRBJ2-5, with D perhaps TRBD1 or TRBD2 (5 bases each). The length of the CDR3 is 15 residues. Germline V gene lookup returns CDR1 MNHEY and CDR2 SMNVEV (reference sequence). V was cut by 6 bases and J by 2 bases, with 16 bases left in between. As DNA, the CDR3 is TGTGCCAGCAGGCGACTCGGGACCGATCAAGAGACCCAGTACTTC. Its translation: CASRRLGTDQETQYF.

This chain connects TRBV4-1 to TRBJ2-1, with D possibly matching TRBD1 (5 bases). Deletions cut 2 bases from V and 1 base from J, with 12 bases between. The germline V gene encodes CDR1 MGHRA and CDR2 YSYEKL. The CDR3 is 16 amino acids. The CDR3 DNA reads as TGCGCCAGCAGCCAACCAACAAAGGGGTCCTACAATGAGCAGTTCTTC. Translated: CASSQPTKGSYNEQFF.

The rearrangement links TRBV11-3 to TRBJ2-2; 8 nucleotides align to TRBD2. The V gene end was trimmed by 5 bases and the J gene end by 7 bases; junction bases not matched to a gene: 3. Germline CDR1 and CDR2: SGHNT and YENEEA. This CDR3 has 13 residues. This CDR3 is CASSPSGSGELFF. In DNA, the CDR3 is TGTGCCAGCAGCCCCAGCGGGAGCGGGGAGCTGTTTTTT.

V is TRBV28 and J is TRBJ1-2, with D maybe TRBD1 (6 bases). The CDR3 runs 17 residues. Germline V CDR1 and CDR2: MDHEN, SYDVKM. V lost 0 bases and J 1 base, leaving 15 bases between the germline ends. CDR3 sequence reads: CASSLWGRGSLNYGYTF. For the CDR3, the DNA is TGTGCCAGCAGTTTATGGGGCAGGGGTTCACTTAACTATGGCTACACCTTC.

The rearrangement links TRBV10-3 to TRBJ1-1; 9 bases fit TRBD1. The V and J ends lost 4 bases and 3 bases, in that order; junction bases with no gene match: 6. The germline V gene has CDR1 ENHRY and CDR2 SYGVKD. The CDR3 sequence is 15 residues long. This CDR3 reads CAISATGGSDTEAFF. The CDR3 nucleotides read TGTGCCATCAGTGCCACAGGGGGCTCTGACACTGAAGCTTTCTTT.

V usage is TRBV11-2 and J usage is TRBJ2-7; D unresolved. The germline CDR1 and CDR2 sequences are SGHAT and FQNNGV. V dropped 2 bases and J dropped 5 bases, with 19 bases sitting between them. The CDR3 covers 16 residues. The CDR3 reads CASSLISGPKSNEQYF. The CDR3 bases are TGTGCCAGCAGCTTAATTTCGGGCCCTAAGTCCAACGAGCAGTACTTC.

This clone was detected only once. V gene TRBV29-1 combines with J gene TRBJ2-2; 11 bases fit TRBD2. Germline CDR1 reads SQVTM; CDR2 reads ANQGSEA. The length of the CDR3 is 20 residues. Trimming at V came to 7 bases and at J to 4 bases, leaving 23 bases not matched to a gene. The CDR3: CSAETGRDGSGRAVTGELFF. The CDR3 DNA follows: TGCAGCGCGGAGACAGGGCGAGATGGTAGCGGGAGGGCCGTCACCGGGGAGCTGTTTTTT.

The chain combines TRBV7-3 with TRBJ1-2; TRBD1 matches at 8 bases. The CDR3 loop spans 14 amino acids. Germline lookup yields CDR1 SGHTA and CDR2 FQGTGA. Trimming cost V 5 bases and J 7 bases; bases outside gene matches: 9. This CDR3 is CASSPDRAVVGYTF. CDR3 nucleotides: TGTGCCAGCAGCCCGGACAGGGCCGTTGTTGGCTACACCTTC.

J is TRBJ1-2 and V is TRBV2, with unresolved D. The CDR3 is made up of 14 amino acids. V shed 7 bases and J shed 0 bases, with 12 bases lying between them. The germline CDR1 and CDR2 sequences are SNHLY and FYNNEI. CDR3 bases: TGTGCCAGCACCGAACGCGGTTCTAACTATGGCTACACCTTC. Translating it yields CASTERGSNYGYTF.

This chain joins TRBV11-2 and TRBJ1-2; D is unresolved. V lost 4 bases and J lost 0, with 12 bases in between. The CDR3 sequence is 15 residues long. CDR1 and CDR2 from the germline V gene are SGHAT and FQNNGV. The CDR3 loop is CASSSREAANYGYTF. The CDR3 nucleotides are TGTGCCAGCAGCTCCCGAGAGGCAGCTAACTATGGCTACACCTTC.

This clone occurred a few times. The CDR3 sequence is CASSLPALGLGETQYF. The CDR3 region has the DNA TGTGCCAGCAGTTTACCCGCTCTGGGGCTTGGGGAGACCCAGTACTTC. The rearrangement joins TRBV28 to TRBJ2-5; tentatively, D is TRBD1 (5 bases). With 2 bases removed from V and 5 bases from J, the gap between germline ends came to 18 bases. The germline V gene encodes CDR1 MDHEN and CDR2 SYDVKM. The CDR3 runs 16 residues.

This chain joins TRBV30 and TRBJ1-1, with D possibly matching TRBD1 (5 bases). The V gene lost 3 bases and the J gene lost 0 bases, with 17 bases spanning the gap. Germline CDR1 GTSNPN, CDR2 SVGIG (reference sequence). This CDR3 region has 16 residues. The CDR3 DNA follows: TGTGCCTGGAGCACACACCAGGGAGCTATGAACACTGAAGCTTTCTTT. This gives the protein CAWSTHQGAMNTEAFF. The variable domain in full, with the rest retrieved from reference TRBV30 and TRBJ1-1, is SQTIHQWPATLVQPVGSPLSLECTVEGTSNPNLYWYRQAAGRGLQLLFYSVGIGQISSEVPQNLSASRPQDRQFILSSKKLLLSDSGFYLCAWSTHQGAMNTEAFFGQGTRLTVV.

This clone was seen repeatedly, ten times or more. The sample has other DNA sequences that encode this CDR3 too. The J gene is TRBJ2-7, the V gene TRBV7-6; a possible D gene is TRBD2 (5 bases). Germline V gives CDR1 SGHVS, CDR2 FNYEAQ. This CDR3 contains 14 residues. The V end was cut by 3 bases, the J end by 0 bases, with 9 bases between. CDR3 nucleotides: TGTGCCAGCAGCTTGCAACGGGACTCCTACGAGCAGTACTTC. Protein: CASSLQRDSYEQYF.

This clone has only one observation. The V and J genes are TRBV19 and TRBJ2-1; 8 nucleotides match TRBD2. CDR3 length equals 14 residues. The ends lost 10 bases at V and 4 bases at J; junction bases unmatched: 9. Germline CDR1 LNHDA, CDR2 SQIVND (reference sequence). CDR3 amino acids: CAISRGGIYNEQFF. In DNA form, the CDR3 reads TGTGCCATCTCCCGGGGGGGAATTTACAATGAGCAGTTCTTC.

For this clone: One end of the junction fails to match germline, which may point to a read error. The chain joins TRBV5-1 to TRBJ1-2; no firm D call. This CDR3 is 12 amino acids long. Germline V lookup: CDR1 SGHRS, CDR2 YFSETQ. The CDR3 nucleotides read TGTGCCAGCAGCTCCGGAACCTATGGCTACACCTTC. Translation: CASSSGTYGYTF. The entire variable domain, with the rest obtained from reference TRBV5-1 and TRBJ1-2, is as follows: KAGVTQTPRYLIKTRGQQVTLSCSPISGHRSVSWYQQTPGQGLQFLFEYFSETQRNKGNFPGRFSGRQFSNSRSEMNVSTLELGDSALYLCASSSGTYGYTFGSGTRLTVV.

The chain links TRBV7-3 to TRBJ1-2; D is ambiguous. This CDR3 region has 14 residues. CDR1 SGHTA and CDR2 FQGTGA come from the germline V gene. V lost 4 bases and J lost 0, with 9 bases in between. DNA of the CDR3: TGTGCCAGCAGCTCGGACCCTTCTAACTATGGCTACACCTTC. Protein: CASSSDPSNYGYTF.

This sequence joins TRBV9 and TRBJ2-2; 11 nucleotides align to TRBD2. CDR3 length equals 13 residues. Germline V gene data show CDR1 as SGDLS and CDR2 as YYNGEE. V dropped 5 bases and J dropped 7; count of bases not matched to a gene: 1. The CDR3 reads CASSTSGSGELFF. In nucleotides, the CDR3 is TGTGCCAGCAGTACTAGCGGGAGCGGGGAGCTGTTTTTT.

The gene calls are TRBV28 and TRBJ2-4, with TRBD1 as a possible D gene (6 bases). With 8 bases removed from V and 5 bases from J, the gap between germline ends came to 10 bases. CDR1 is MDHEN, CDR2 SYDVKM, per germline. This CDR3 is built from 12 residues. This CDR3 is CASGRQENIQYF. DNA for the CDR3: TGTGCCAGCGGCCGACAGGAAAACATTCAGTACTTC.